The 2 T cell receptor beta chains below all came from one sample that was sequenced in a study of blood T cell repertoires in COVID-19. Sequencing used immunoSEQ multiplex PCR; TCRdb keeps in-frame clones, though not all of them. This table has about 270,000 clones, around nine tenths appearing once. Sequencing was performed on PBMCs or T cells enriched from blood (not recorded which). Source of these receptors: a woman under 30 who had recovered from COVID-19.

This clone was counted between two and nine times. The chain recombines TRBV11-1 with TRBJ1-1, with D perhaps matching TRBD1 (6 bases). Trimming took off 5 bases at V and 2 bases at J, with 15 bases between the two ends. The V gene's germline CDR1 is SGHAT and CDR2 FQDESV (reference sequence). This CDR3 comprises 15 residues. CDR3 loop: CASSPTVGANTEAFF. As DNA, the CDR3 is TGTGCCAGCAGCCCAACGGTGGGGGCAAACACTGAAGCTTTCTTT.

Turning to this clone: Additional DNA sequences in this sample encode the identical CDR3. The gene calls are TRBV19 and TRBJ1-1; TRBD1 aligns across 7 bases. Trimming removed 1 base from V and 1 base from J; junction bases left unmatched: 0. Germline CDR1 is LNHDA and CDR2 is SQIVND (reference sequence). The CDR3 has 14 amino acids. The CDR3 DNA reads TGTGCCAGTAGTATAGGACAGGGGAACACTGAAGCTTTCTTT. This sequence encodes CASSIGQGNTEAFF. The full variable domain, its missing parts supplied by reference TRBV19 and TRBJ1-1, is DGGITQSPKYLFRKEGQNVTLSCEQNLNHDAMYWYRQDPGQGLRLIYYSQIVNDFQKGDIAEGYSVSREKKESFPLTVTSAQKNPTAFYLCASSIGQGNTEAFFGQGTRLTVV.